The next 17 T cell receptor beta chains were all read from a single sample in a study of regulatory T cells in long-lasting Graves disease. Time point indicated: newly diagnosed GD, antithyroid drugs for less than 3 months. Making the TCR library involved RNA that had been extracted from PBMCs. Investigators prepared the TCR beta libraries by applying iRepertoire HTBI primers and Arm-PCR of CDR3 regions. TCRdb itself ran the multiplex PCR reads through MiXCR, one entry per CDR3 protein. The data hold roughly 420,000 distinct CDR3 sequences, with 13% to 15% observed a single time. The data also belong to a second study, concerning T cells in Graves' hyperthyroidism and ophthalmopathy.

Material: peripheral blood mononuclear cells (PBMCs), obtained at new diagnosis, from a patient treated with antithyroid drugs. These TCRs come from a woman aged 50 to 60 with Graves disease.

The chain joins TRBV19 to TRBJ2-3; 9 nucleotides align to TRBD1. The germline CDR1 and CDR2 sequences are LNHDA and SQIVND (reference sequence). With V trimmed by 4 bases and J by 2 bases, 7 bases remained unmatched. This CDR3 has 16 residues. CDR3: CASSRVQGATTDTQYF. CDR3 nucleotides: TGTGCCAGTAGTAGAGTACAGGGGGCTACCACAGATACGCAGTATTTT.

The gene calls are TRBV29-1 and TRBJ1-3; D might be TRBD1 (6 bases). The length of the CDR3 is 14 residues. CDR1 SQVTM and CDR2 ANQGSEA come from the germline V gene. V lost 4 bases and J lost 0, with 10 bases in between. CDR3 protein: CSVVKTGSGNTIYF. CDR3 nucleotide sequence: TGCAGCGTTGTTAAGACAGGCTCTGGAAACACCATATATTTT.

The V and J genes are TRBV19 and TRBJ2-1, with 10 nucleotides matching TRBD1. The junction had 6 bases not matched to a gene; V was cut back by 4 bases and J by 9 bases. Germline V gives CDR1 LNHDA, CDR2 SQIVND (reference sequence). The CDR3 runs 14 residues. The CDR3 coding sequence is TGTGCCAGTAGTACCGGGACAGGGGTGGGTGAGCAGTTCTTC. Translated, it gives CASSTGTGVGEQFF.

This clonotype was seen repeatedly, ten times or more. CDR3 sequence reads: CATEQGISVQPQHF. The CDR3 bases are TGTGCCACCGAACAGGGAATCTCGGTTCAGCCCCAGCATTTT. The chain links TRBV6-1 to TRBJ1-5; a possible D gene is TRBD1 (6 bases). Trimming shortened V by 10 bases and J by 6 bases, and 19 bases separated the two germline ends. This CDR3 has 14 residues. Germline V gene sequence: CDR1 MNHNS, CDR2 SASEGT.

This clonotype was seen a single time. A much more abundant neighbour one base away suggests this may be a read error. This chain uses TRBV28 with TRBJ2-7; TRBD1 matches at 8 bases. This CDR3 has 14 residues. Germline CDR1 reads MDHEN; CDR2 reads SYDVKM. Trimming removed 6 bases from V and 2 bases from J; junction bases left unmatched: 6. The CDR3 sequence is CASRADRAPYEQYF. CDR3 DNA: TGTGCCAGCAGGGCGGACAGGGCCCCCTACGAGCAGTACTTC.

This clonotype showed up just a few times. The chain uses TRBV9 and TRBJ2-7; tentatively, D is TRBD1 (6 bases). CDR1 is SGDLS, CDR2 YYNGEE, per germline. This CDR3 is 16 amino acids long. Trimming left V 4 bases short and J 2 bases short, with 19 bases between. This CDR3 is CASSLTGTKLPYEQYF. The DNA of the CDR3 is TGTGCCAGCAGCCTTACAGGGACAAAATTACCCTACGAGCAGTACTTC.

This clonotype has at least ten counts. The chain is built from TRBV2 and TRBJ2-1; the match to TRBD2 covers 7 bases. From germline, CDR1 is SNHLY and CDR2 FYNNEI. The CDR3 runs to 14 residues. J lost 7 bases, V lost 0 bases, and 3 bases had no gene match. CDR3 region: CASSEAGGLNEQFF. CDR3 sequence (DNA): TGTGCCAGCAGTGAAGCGGGAGGGCTTAATGAGCAGTTCTTC.

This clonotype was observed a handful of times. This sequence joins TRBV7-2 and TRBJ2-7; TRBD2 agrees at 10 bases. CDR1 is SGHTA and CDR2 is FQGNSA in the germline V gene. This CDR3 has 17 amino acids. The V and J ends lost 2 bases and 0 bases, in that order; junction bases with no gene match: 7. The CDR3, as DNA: TGTGCCAGCAGCTTAAGACTAGCGGGTCCAAGCTCCTACGAGCAGTACTTC. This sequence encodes CASSLRLAGPSSYEQYF.

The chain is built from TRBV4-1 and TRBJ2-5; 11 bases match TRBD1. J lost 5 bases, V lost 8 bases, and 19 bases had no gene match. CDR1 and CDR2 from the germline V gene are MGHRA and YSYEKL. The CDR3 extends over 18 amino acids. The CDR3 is CASGPLVGLDRGRETQYF. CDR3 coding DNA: TGCGCCAGCGGTCCTCTAGTCGGTCTGGACAGGGGGCGGGAGACCCAGTACTTC.

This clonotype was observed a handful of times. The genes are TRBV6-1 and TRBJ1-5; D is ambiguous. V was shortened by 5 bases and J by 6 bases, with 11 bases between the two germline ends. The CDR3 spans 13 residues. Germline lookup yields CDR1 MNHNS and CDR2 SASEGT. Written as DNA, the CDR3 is TGTGCCAGCAGTCCCCAGGCGTCTCAGCCCCAGCATTTT. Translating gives CASSPQASQPQHF.

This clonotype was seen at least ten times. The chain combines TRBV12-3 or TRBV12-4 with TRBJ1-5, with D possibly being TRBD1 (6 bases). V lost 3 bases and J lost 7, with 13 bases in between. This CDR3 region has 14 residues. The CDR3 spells CASSFKGRGQPQHF. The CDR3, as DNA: TGTGCCAGCAGTTTCAAGGGTAGGGGGCAGCCCCAGCATTTT.

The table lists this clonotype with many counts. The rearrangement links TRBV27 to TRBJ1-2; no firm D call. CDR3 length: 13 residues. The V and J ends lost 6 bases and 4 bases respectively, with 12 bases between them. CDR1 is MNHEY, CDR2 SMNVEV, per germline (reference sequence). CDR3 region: CASSTPGFYGYTF. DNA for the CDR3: TGTGCCAGCAGCACACCGGGTTTCTATGGCTACACCTTC.

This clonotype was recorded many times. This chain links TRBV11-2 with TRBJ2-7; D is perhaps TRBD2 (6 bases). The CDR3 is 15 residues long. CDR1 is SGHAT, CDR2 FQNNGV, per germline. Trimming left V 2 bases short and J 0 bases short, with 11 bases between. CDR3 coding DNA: TGTGCCAGCAGCTTAACGGGACTCAGCTCCTACGAGCAGTACTTC. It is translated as CASSLTGLSSYEQYF.

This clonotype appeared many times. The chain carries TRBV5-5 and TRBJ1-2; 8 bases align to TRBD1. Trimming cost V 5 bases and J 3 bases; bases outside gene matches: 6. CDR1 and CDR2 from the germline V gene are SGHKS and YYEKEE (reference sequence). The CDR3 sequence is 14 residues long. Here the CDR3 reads CASRTGTGYYGYTF. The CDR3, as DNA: TGTGCCAGCAGAACCGGGACAGGCTACTATGGCTACACCTTC.

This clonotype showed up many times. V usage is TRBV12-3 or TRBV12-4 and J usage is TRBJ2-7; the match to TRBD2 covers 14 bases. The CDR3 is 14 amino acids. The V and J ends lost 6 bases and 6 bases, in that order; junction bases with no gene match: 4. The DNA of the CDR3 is TGTGCCAGCAGCGGGACTAGCGGGAGTAGCGAGCAGTACTTC. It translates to CASSGTSGSSEQYF.

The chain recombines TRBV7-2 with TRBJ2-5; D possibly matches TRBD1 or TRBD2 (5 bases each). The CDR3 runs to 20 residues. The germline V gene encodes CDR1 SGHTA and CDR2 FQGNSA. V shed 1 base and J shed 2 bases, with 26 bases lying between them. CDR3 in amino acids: CASSLGGLGLRRGRQETQYF. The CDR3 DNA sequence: TGTGCCAGCAGCTTAGGGGGGTTGGGTTTGAGAAGGGGTAGGCAAGAGACCCAGTACTTC.

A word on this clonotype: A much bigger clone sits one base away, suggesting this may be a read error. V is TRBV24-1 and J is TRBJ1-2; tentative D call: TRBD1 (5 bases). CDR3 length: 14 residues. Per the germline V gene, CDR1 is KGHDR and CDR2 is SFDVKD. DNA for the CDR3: TGTGCCACCAGTGATTTTCGACAGAACTATGGCTACGCCTTC. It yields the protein CATSDFRQNYGYAF.